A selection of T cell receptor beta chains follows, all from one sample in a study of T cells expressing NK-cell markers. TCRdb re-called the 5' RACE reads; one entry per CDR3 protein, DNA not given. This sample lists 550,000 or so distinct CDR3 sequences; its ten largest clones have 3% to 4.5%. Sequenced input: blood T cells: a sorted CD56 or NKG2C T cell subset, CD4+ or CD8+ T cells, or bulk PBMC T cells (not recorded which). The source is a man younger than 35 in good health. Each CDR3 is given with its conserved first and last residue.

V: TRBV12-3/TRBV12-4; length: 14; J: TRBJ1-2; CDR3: CASSPSGQLLGYTF
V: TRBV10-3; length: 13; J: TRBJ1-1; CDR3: CAIRTGENTEAFF
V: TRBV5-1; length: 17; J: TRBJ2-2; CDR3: CASSSTSGNKYNGELFF
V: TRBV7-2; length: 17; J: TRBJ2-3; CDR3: CASSLDWRALNTDTQYF
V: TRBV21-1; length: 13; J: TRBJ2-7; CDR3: CASSKTTSYEQYF
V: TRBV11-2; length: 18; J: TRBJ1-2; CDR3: CASSLELGAGTTSYGYTF
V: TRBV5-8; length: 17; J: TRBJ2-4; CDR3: CASSLTKTGAAKNIQYF
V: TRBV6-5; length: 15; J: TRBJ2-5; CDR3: CASSYSLLRQETQYF
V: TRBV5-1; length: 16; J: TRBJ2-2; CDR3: CASSHVGTTNTGELFF
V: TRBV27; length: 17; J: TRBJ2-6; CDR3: CASSGTGGSFGANVLTF
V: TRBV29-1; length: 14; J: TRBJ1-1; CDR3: CSVGGTGANTEAFF
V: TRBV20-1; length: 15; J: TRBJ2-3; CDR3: CSARLGTGPGDTQYF
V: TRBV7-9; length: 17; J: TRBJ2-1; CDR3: CASSRYPGLAGAHEQFF